What follows are 24 T cell receptor beta chains derived from one specimen sequenced in a study of T cell responses to AZD1222 COVID-19 vaccine. Sequencing used immunoSEQ multiplex PCR; TCRdb keeps in-frame clones, though not all of them. Of around 130,000 clones in the sample, 70% to 90% were seen once. The sample here was peripheral blood, taken on day 0 of AZD1222 vaccination. These receptors were obtained from an adult in good health.

This clone was seen a handful of times. For the CDR3, the DNA is TGTGCCAGCAGACAGGGGGGCTCGGGAAACATTCAGTACTTC. Protein: CASRQGGSGNIQYF. The chain joins TRBV7-2 to TRBJ2-4, with 8 bases lining up with TRBD1. Germline V lookup: CDR1 SGHTA, CDR2 FQGNSA. J gave up 6 bases and V 6 bases, and 7 bases lay outside the gene matches. The CDR3 length is 14 residues.

For the CDR3, the DNA is TGTGCCAGCAGCCTCACTTACAGGGTGGAAGGAAACACCATATATTTT. Translating gives CASSLTYRVEGNTIYF. The chain combines TRBV21-1 with TRBJ1-3; the table assigns TRBD1, which was not confirmed against the DNA. TRBV21-1 is a documented pseudogene. The CDR3 is 16 amino acids.

CDR3 residues: CSVGRDRADTQYF. For the CDR3, the DNA is TGCAGCGTGGGGAGGGACAGGGCCGATACGCAGTATTTT. The chain links TRBV29-1 to TRBJ2-3; 9 nucleotides match TRBD1. Germline V gene lookup returns CDR1 SQVTM and CDR2 ANQGSEA. This CDR3 spans 13 amino acids. Trimming at V came to 6 bases and at J to 6 bases, leaving 7 bases not matched to a gene.

The chain uses TRBV11-2 and TRBJ2-3, with D maybe TRBD2 (6 bases). V lost 1 base and J lost 6, with 14 bases in between. This CDR3 spans 15 amino acids. Germline CDR1 SGHAT, CDR2 FQNNGV. The CDR3 here is CASSLAGARSDTQYF. The CDR3 nucleotides read TGTGCCAGCAGCTTAGCGGGAGCTCGCTCGGATACGCAGTATTTT.

The chain is built from TRBV28 and TRBJ2-7; 7 nucleotides line up with TRBD1. CDR3 length: 14 amino acids. The trim removed 6 bases at V and 0 bases at J, leaving 5 bases unmatched. The germline V gene has CDR1 MDHEN and CDR2 SYDVKM. CDR3 sequence reads: CASRRTGPSYEQYF. In DNA form, the CDR3 reads TGTGCCAGCAGGCGGACAGGCCCCTCCTACGAGCAGTACTTC. Using reference TRBV28 and TRBJ2-7 for the parts outside the CDR3, the full variable domain is DVKVTQSSRYLVKRTGEKVFLECVQDMDHENMFWYRQDPGLGLRLIYFSYDVKMKEKGDIPEGYSVSREKKERFSLILESASTNQTSMYLCASRRTGPSYEQYFGPGTRLTVT.

The CDR3 protein is CASSLSGGLGYTF. The CDR3 region has the DNA TGTGCCAGCAGTCTCTCCGGCGGTCTCGGCTACACCTTC. The V gene is TRBV2, the J gene TRBJ1-2; D ambiguous. Trimming took off 5 bases at V and 8 bases at J, with 15 bases between the two ends. Germline CDR1 reads SNHLY; CDR2 reads FYNNEI. CDR3 length: 13 amino acids.

CDR3 nucleotides: TGTGCCAGCAGTCCCGCTGGGGGAGGACTAGAGACCCAGTACTTC. Protein sequence: CASSPAGGGLETQYF. The genes are TRBV27 and TRBJ2-5; D may be TRBD2 (6 bases). CDR1 is MNHEY, CDR2 SMNVEV, per germline (reference sequence). CDR3 size: 15 residues. V lost 5 bases and J 4 bases, leaving 17 bases between the germline ends.

The chain recombines TRBV11-2 with TRBJ1-1; a weak D match, TRBD1 (6 bases). The CDR3 totals 15 residues. Trimming shortened V by 5 bases and J by 1 base, and 14 bases separated the two germline ends. Germline loops: CDR1 SGHAT, CDR2 FQNNGV. CDR3 bases: TGTGCCAGCAGCCCCGGGGACAAATCGAACACTGAAGCTTTCTTT. This sequence encodes CASSPGDKSNTEAFF.

V usage is TRBV6-5 and J usage is TRBJ2-1, with 10 bases matching TRBD2. J gave up 7 bases and V 8 bases, and 11 bases lay outside the gene matches. The CDR3 totals 15 residues. CDR1 is MNHEY, CDR2 SVGAGI, per germline. This chain's CDR3 is CASQVTYSGGNEQFF. The CDR3 DNA follows: TGTGCCAGCCAAGTCACGTATAGCGGGGGGAATGAGCAGTTCTTC.

This chain connects TRBV7-2 to TRBJ2-3; D gene unclear. V shed 3 bases and J shed 0 bases, with 4 bases lying between them. Per the germline V gene, CDR1 is SGHTA and CDR2 is FQGNSA. This CDR3 region has 13 residues. As DNA, the CDR3 is TGTGCCAGCAGCTTTCCGAGCACAGATACGCAGTATTTT. This codes for CASSFPSTDTQYF.

The chain is built from TRBV29-1 and TRBJ2-3, with D unresolved. This CDR3 spans 13 amino acids. The germline V gene encodes CDR1 SQVTM and CDR2 ANQGSEA. The V gene lost 0 bases and the J gene lost 4 bases, with 8 bases spanning the gap. This chain's CDR3 is CSVEEQVSDTQYF. CDR3 sequence (DNA): TGCAGCGTTGAAGAACAAGTTTCAGATACGCAGTATTTT.

The J gene is TRBJ1-5, the V gene TRBV28; D unclear. Germline-derived CDR1 and CDR2 are MDHEN and SYDVKM. The CDR3 is made up of 16 amino acids. The V gene lost 7 bases and the J gene lost 3 bases, with 19 bases spanning the gap. Written as DNA, the CDR3 is TGTGCCAGCAACAAGTTTGGGGTGGGCCCCAATCAGCCCCAGCATTTT. Translated, it gives CASNKFGVGPNQPQHF.

The chain has TRBV7-2 and TRBJ1-4, with D possibly being TRBD1 (6 bases). The CDR3 totals 14 residues. Germline V lookup: CDR1 SGHTA, CDR2 FQGNSA. V was pared by 3 bases and J by 5 bases, with 10 bases between. This CDR3 is CASSFSGTNEKLFF. The CDR3, as DNA: TGTGCCAGCAGCTTTTCGGGGACAAATGAAAAACTGTTTTTT.

The chain links TRBV12-3 or TRBV12-4 to TRBJ2-7; D ambiguous. CDR3 size: 12 residues. Trimming pared 6 bases from V and 6 bases from J, leaving 12 bases between. The CDR3, as DNA: TGTGCCAGCAGCCCAGACCGCGCCGAGCAGTACTTC. Amino acids: CASSPDRAEQYF.

CDR3 in amino acids: CASSWTSDTYEQYF. In nucleotides, the CDR3 is TGTGCCAGCAGCTGGACTAGCGATACCTACGAGCAGTACTTC. This chain uses TRBV6-5 with TRBJ2-7; TRBD2 agrees at 9 bases. CDR3 length: 14 residues. Germline V gene sequence: CDR1 MNHEY, CDR2 SVGAGI. J was trimmed by 2 bases and V by 6 bases; bases with no gene match: 5.

In this sample, this clone turned up once. This sequence joins TRBV5-1 and TRBJ2-3; TRBD1 aligns across 7 bases. Trimming removed 4 bases from V and 3 bases from J; junction bases left unmatched: 8. Per the germline V gene, CDR1 is SGHRS and CDR2 is YFSETQ. This CDR3 comprises 15 residues. The CDR3 is CASSDGTDETDTQYF. In DNA form, the CDR3 reads TGCGCCAGCAGCGACGGGACAGATGAGACAGATACGCAGTATTTT.

The J gene is TRBJ1-1, the V gene TRBV6-5; no firm D call. The germline V gene has CDR1 MNHEY and CDR2 SVGAGI. Deletions cut 0 bases from V and 5 bases from J, with 13 bases between. The CDR3 is 15 residues long. CDR3 residues: CASSYSRNGKTEAFF. The CDR3 DNA reads TGTGCCAGCAGTTACTCGAGAAATGGGAAGACTGAAGCTTTCTTT.

The V call is TRBV10-3, the J call TRBJ2-4; D gene uncertain. Germline V CDR1 and CDR2: ENHRY, SYGVKD. V lost 3 bases, J lost 0 bases, and 9 bases lay in between. The CDR3 covers 15 residues. DNA for the CDR3: TGTGCCATCAGTGATTGGAGCTTAGCCAAAAACATTCAGTACTTC. The encoded protein is CAISDWSLAKNIQYF.

The genes are TRBV9 and TRBJ2-2; 7 bases are a match to TRBD2. CDR1 is SGDLS and CDR2 is YYNGEE in the germline V gene. The CDR3 covers 16 residues. V shed 4 bases, J shed 7 bases, and the junction held 13 bases outside the gene matches. The CDR3 sequence: CASSSPTSGNVGELFF. The DNA for the CDR3 is TGTGCCAGCAGCTCCCCCACGAGCGGGAACGTCGGGGAGCTGTTTTTT.

The V gene is TRBV12-3 or TRBV12-4, the J gene TRBJ2-3; D is uncertain. This CDR3 has 12 amino acids. The V end lost 1 base, the J end lost 14 bases, and 13 bases lay between the germline ends. The CDR3: CASSLGLTAGYF. The CDR3 nucleotides read TGTGCCAGCAGTTTAGGGTTAACTGCTGGGTATTTT.

The chain employs TRBV6-5 and TRBJ1-1; D gene unclear. This CDR3 region has 13 residues. V shed 2 bases and J shed 1 base, with 5 bases lying between them. In germline, CDR1 is MNHEY, CDR2 SVGAGI. CDR3 bases: TGTGCCAGCAGTTACCTTGAGAACACTGAAGCTTTCTTT. Its protein product is CASSYLENTEAFF.

The rearrangement links TRBV24-1 to TRBJ2-2; 13 bases agree with TRBD2. Trimming at V came to 9 bases and at J to 3 bases, leaving 6 bases not matched to a gene. This CDR3 has 16 amino acids. Germline V CDR1 and CDR2: KGHDR, SFDVKD. CDR3 coding DNA: TGTGCCACCGCCGGGACTAGCGGGAAGGACACCGGGGAGCTGTTTTTT. This encodes CATAGTSGKDTGELFF.

This rearrangement joins TRBV27 to TRBJ2-1, with 11 positions matching TRBD2. CDR1 and CDR2 (germline): MNHEY, SMNVEV (reference sequence). The CDR3 loop spans 15 amino acids. Germline trimming cut 6 bases from V and 7 bases from J; bases unmatched to any gene: 8. The DNA of the CDR3 is TGTGCCAGCAGCCATACTAGCGGGAGCCGTAATGAGCAGTTCTTC. Amino acid sequence: CASSHTSGSRNEQFF.

The chain links TRBV2 to TRBJ2-1, with 10 bases lining up with TRBD2. Germline V gene sequence: CDR1 SNHLY, CDR2 FYNNEI. The CDR3 totals 15 residues. Trimming at V came to 6 bases and at J to 4 bases, leaving 6 bases not matched to a gene. The CDR3 loop reads CASRPGTSEYNEQFF. The DNA of the CDR3 is TGTGCCAGCAGACCCGGGACTAGCGAGTACAATGAGCAGTTCTTC.